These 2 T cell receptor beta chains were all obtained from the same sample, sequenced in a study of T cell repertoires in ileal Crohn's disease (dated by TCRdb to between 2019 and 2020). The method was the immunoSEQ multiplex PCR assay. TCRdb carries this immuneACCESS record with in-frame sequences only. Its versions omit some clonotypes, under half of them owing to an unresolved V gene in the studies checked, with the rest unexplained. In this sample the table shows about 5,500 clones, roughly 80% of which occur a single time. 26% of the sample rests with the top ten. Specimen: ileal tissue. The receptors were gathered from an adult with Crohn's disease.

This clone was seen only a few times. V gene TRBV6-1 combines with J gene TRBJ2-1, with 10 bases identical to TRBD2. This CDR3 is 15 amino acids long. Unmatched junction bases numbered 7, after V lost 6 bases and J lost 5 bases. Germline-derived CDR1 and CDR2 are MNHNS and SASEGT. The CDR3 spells CASRPSGSGNNEQFF. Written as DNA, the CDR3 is TGTGCCAGCAGACCTAGCGGGAGCGGTAACAATGAGCAGTTCTTC.

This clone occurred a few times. The CDR3 coding sequence is TGTGCCAGTAGCTCCTCGGGACTAGTCGCCTACAATGAGCAGTTCTTC. Protein: CASSSSGLVAYNEQFF. V usage is TRBV19 and J usage is TRBJ2-1, with 8 bases lining up with TRBD2. The CDR3 extends over 16 amino acids. The V and J ends lost 6 bases and 2 bases, in that order; junction bases with no gene match: 9. Germline assignment: CDR1 LNHDA and CDR2 SQIVND (reference sequence).